A single sample is the source of the 18 T cell receptor beta chains below, sequenced in a study of T cells in localized non-small cell lung cancer. Clones were read by immunoSEQ multiplex PCR, and TCRdb kept only the in-frame ones, dropping some. Among approximately 83,000 clones listed, more than 70% were seen once. The specimen comprised peripheral blood, sampled before any cancer treatment. Receptor source: a woman aged 40-70 years with stage I squamous cell lung carcinoma.

The rearrangement links TRBV18 to TRBJ1-2; D uncertain. The CDR3 has 15 residues. The ends were cut back, 2 bases at V and 1 base at J, with 11 bases in the middle. CDR1 and CDR2 from the germline V gene are KGHSH and LQKENI. The CDR3 sequence: CASSPDIDLNYGYTF. CDR3 DNA sequence: TGTGCCAGCTCACCAGACATAGATCTTAACTATGGCTACACCTTC.

The chain is built from TRBV6-1 and TRBJ2-3; D is perhaps TRBD1 (5 bases). The CDR3 runs to 14 residues. Germline V gene lookup returns CDR1 MNHNS and CDR2 SASEGT. Trimming removed 3 bases at V and 0 bases at J, with 7 bases between. The CDR3 here is CASSDRVSTDTQYF. The CDR3, as DNA: TGTGCCAGCAGTGACAGGGTCAGCACAGATACGCAGTATTTT.

This clone was seen just once. The rearrangement joins TRBV7-9 to TRBJ2-1; D is possibly TRBD2 (6 bases). Germline CDR1 and CDR2: SEHNR and FQNEAQ (reference sequence). The length of the CDR3 is 13 residues. Trimming removed 1 base at V and 10 bases at J, with 11 bases between. Here the CDR3 DNA reads TGTGCCAGCAGCTTAGAAGCGCGGGGCGAGCAGTTCTTC. It is translated as CASSLEARGEQFF.

This chain connects TRBV10-3 to TRBJ1-1, with a possible D match to TRBD1 (6 bases). The V and J ends lost 6 bases and 1 base respectively, with 15 bases between them. This CDR3 is 15 amino acids long. The germline V gene encodes CDR1 ENHRY and CDR2 SYGVKD. This CDR3 reads CAIRRAGGRNTEAFF. In nucleotides, the CDR3 is TGTGCCATCAGGCGGGCTGGGGGGCGGAACACTGAAGCTTTCTTT.

The V call is TRBV6-5, the J call TRBJ2-1, with 7 bases fitting TRBD2. Germline V lookup: CDR1 MNHEY, CDR2 SVGAGI. V lost 6 bases, J lost 6 bases, and 5 bases stayed unmatched. This CDR3 is 13 amino acids long. The CDR3 DNA follows: TGTGCCAGCAGACCGGGACTATCCAATGAGCAGTTCTTC. This gives the protein CASRPGLSNEQFF.

The genes are TRBV19 and TRBJ1-5; TRBD1 is a possible D gene (5 bases). The CDR3 loop spans 16 amino acids. Germline V gives CDR1 LNHDA, CDR2 SQIVND (reference sequence). V lost 0 bases and J lost 6, with 15 bases in between. This chain's CDR3 is CASSIEGTGGSQPQHF. The CDR3 bases are TGTGCCAGTAGTATAGAGGGGACGGGGGGAAGTCAGCCCCAGCATTTT.

V usage is TRBV27 and J usage is TRBJ2-7; unclear D gene. The ends were cut back, 0 bases at V and 2 bases at J, with 14 bases in the middle. The CDR3 is made up of 16 amino acids. The germline gives CDR1 MNHEY, CDR2 SMNVEV (reference sequence). Here the CDR3 reads CASSLSLAGTTYEQYF. The CDR3 nucleotides read TGTGCCAGCAGTTTATCCTTGGCAGGCACCACCTACGAGCAGTACTTC.

The rearrangement joins TRBV7-9 to TRBJ1-2; D is possibly TRBD1 (6 bases). Germline V gives CDR1 SEHNR, CDR2 FQNEAQ (reference sequence). The ends were cut back, 5 bases at V and 8 bases at J, with 21 bases in the middle. The CDR3 sequence is 15 residues long. CDR3 in amino acids: CASSRATEGGQGYTF. In DNA, the CDR3 is TGTGCCAGCAGCCGCGCAACAGAAGGGGGGCAAGGCTACACCTTC.

By sample fraction, this clone is large (0.1 to 1%). The V call is TRBV10-3, the J call TRBJ2-1; 14 bases map to TRBD2. Germline-derived CDR1 and CDR2 are ENHRY and SYGVKD. The ends lost 6 bases at V and 7 bases at J; junction bases unmatched: 8. CDR3 size: 16 residues. CDR3 DNA sequence: TGTGCCATCAGGGGCTCCGGGACTAGCGGGGGTAATGAGCAGTTCTTC. Translated: CAIRGSGTSGGNEQFF.

This chain uses TRBV7-2 with TRBJ1-6, with a weak D call TRBD1 (6 bases). The germline V gene has CDR1 SGHTA and CDR2 FQGNSA. The CDR3 totals 15 residues. Trimming removed 5 bases at V and 7 bases at J, with 15 bases between. The CDR3 DNA reads TGTGCCAGCAGCCCCCGACAGGCAATGAATTCACCCCTCCACTTT. It is translated as CASSPRQAMNSPLHF.

This chain links TRBV11-3 with TRBJ2-3; TRBD1 matches 8 bases. The CDR3 runs 14 residues. Germline V gene sequence: CDR1 SGHNT, CDR2 YENEEA. With V trimmed by 8 bases and J by 3 bases, 7 bases remained unmatched. The CDR3 loop reads CASGPGQGTDTQYF. CDR3 in DNA: TGTGCCAGCGGACCAGGACAGGGAACAGATACGCAGTATTTT. The whole variable domain, filled in from reference TRBV11-3 and TRBJ2-3, reads EAGVVQSPRYKIIEKKQPVAFWCNPISGHNTLYWYLQNLGQGPELLIRYENEEAVDDSQLPKDRFSAERLKGVDSTLKIQPAELGDSAVYLCASGPGQGTDTQYFGPGTRLTVL.

The chain couples TRBV19 to TRBJ2-2; D ambiguous. CDR1 and CDR2 from the germline V gene are LNHDA and SQIVND (reference sequence). The length of the CDR3 is 14 residues. V lost 6 bases, J lost 0 bases, and 8 bases lay in between. CDR3: CASRDHSNTGELFF. In DNA, the CDR3 is TGTGCCAGTAGAGATCACTCGAACACCGGGGAGCTGTTTTTT. The full variable domain, rest sourced from reference TRBV19 and TRBJ2-2, is DGGITQSPKYLFRKEGQNVTLSCEQNLNHDAMYWYRQDPGQGLRLIYYSQIVNDFQKGDIAEGYSVSREKKESFPLTVTSAQKNPTAFYLCASRDHSNTGELFFGEGSRLTVL.

The V call is TRBV12-5, the J call TRBJ2-1; 10 bases match TRBD1. Germline assignment: CDR1 LGHNT and CDR2 FRNRAP. V lost 5 bases and J lost 3; bases outside the gene matches: 4. This CDR3 contains 15 residues. The CDR3 DNA sequence: TGTGCTAGTGGTGTAGACAGGGGGCTCTACAATGAGCAGTTCTTC. This gives the protein CASGVDRGLYNEQFF.

This chain links TRBV9 with TRBJ1-3; D is ambiguous. The CDR3 consists of 14 residues. CDR1 and CDR2 from the germline V gene are SGDLS and YYNGEE. Trimming cost V 0 bases and J 0 bases, with 4 bases left between them. The chain's CDR3 is CASSVATSGNTIYF. The CDR3 DNA reads as TGTGCCAGCAGCGTAGCAACCTCTGGAAACACCATATATTTT. Drawing the rest from reference TRBV9 and TRBJ1-3, the complete variable domain is DSGVTQTPKHLITATGQRVTLRCSPRSGDLSVYWYQQSLDQGLQFLIQYYNGEERAKGNILERFSAQQFPDLHSELNLSSLELGDSALYFCASSVATSGNTIYFGEGSWLTVV.

This clone is a singleton in its sample. The chain carries TRBV27 and TRBJ2-2; 11 bases line up with TRBD1. The ends lost 6 bases at V and 4 bases at J; junction bases unmatched: 1. Germline CDR1 is MNHEY and CDR2 is SMNVEV (reference sequence). There are 14 residues in the CDR3. DNA for the CDR3: TGTGCCAGCAGAGGGACAGGGGGCACCGGGGAGCTGTTTTTT. Translation: CASRGTGGTGELFF.

This clone has only one observation. In nucleotides, the CDR3 is TGTGCCAGCAGCCCGGGGACTAGCGGGGTGCTCTACAATGAGCAGTTCTTC. It encodes CASSPGTSGVLYNEQFF. The J gene is TRBJ2-1, the V gene TRBV7-6; 13 nucleotides line up with TRBD2. Germline values: CDR1 SGHVS, CDR2 FNYEAQ. This CDR3 has 17 residues. The V segment lost 5 bases and the J segment 3 bases; nucleotides outside the gene matches: 7.

The chain combines TRBV11-1 with TRBJ2-5, with 9 bases fitting TRBD1. The ends lost 5 bases at V and 4 bases at J; junction bases unmatched: 8. This CDR3 spans 15 amino acids. From germline, CDR1 is SGHAT and CDR2 FQDESV (reference sequence). This chain's CDR3 is CASSRRTGVGETQYF. The CDR3 region has the DNA TGTGCCAGCAGCCGTAGGACAGGGGTCGGAGAGACCCAGTACTTC.

In its sample, this clone was seen once. V and J are TRBV7-6 and TRBJ2-7, with 7 bases identical to TRBD1. The CDR3 sequence is 13 residues long. Germline V gene sequence: CDR1 SGHVS, CDR2 FNYEAQ. The V and J ends lost 5 bases and 6 bases, in that order; junction bases with no gene match: 7. The CDR3 region is CASSRQGSGEQYF. The CDR3 coding sequence is TGTGCCAGCAGCCGACAGGGATCGGGCGAGCAGTACTTC.